The next 25 T cell receptor beta chains were all read from a single sample in a study of early T cells in non-severe SARS-CoV-2 infection. TCRdb used MiXCR to reprocess the 5' RACE reads, holding one entry per CDR3 protein. The sample shows roughly 46,000 distinct CDR3 sequences, over 5% of them seen only once. This specimen was whole blood, taken at baseline. The receptor source for this set is an adult who was a healthcare worker with PCR-confirmed SARS-CoV-2 infection or an uninfected control (not recorded which).

At least ten counts were recorded for this clonotype. The chain is built from TRBV7-6 and TRBJ2-7, with 10 bases lining up with TRBD2. CDR1 and CDR2 from the germline V gene are SGHVS and FNYEAQ. Trimming removed 0 bases from V and 4 bases from J; junction bases left unmatched: 9. There are 17 residues in the CDR3. Written as DNA, the CDR3 is TGTGCCAGCAGCTTAGCGACGGCTAGCGGGAGACGGTACGAGCAGTACTTC. This encodes CASSLATASGRRYEQYF.

This clonotype was counted a few times. This rearrangement joins TRBV4-1 to TRBJ2-5; possibly TRBD1 or TRBD2 for D (5 bases each). CDR1 and CDR2 from the germline V gene are MGHRA and YSYEKL. The germline V and J ends were trimmed by 1 base and 0 bases, with 18 bases remaining between them. The CDR3 loop spans 18 amino acids. The CDR3, as DNA: TGCGCCAGCAGCCAAGTGGTGAAGGGGAGTCGGTACCAAGAGACCCAGTACTTC. Translating gives CASSQVVKGSRYQETQYF.

This clonotype was seen repeatedly, ten times or more. V and J are TRBV7-9 and TRBJ2-5, with D unclear. The ends were cut back, 3 bases at V and 5 bases at J, with 7 bases in the middle. Germline CDR1 is SEHNR and CDR2 is FQNEAQ (reference sequence). The CDR3 runs to 12 residues. CDR3 sequence reads: CASSFRRETQYF. The DNA for the CDR3 is TGTGCCAGCAGCTTCCGTCGGGAGACCCAGTACTTC.

About this clonotype itself: This sequence may be a read error, since a much larger clone differs from it by one base. The rearrangement uses TRBV27 and TRBJ1-1, with no clear D. With 6 bases removed from V and 0 bases from J, the gap between germline ends came to 14 bases. This CDR3 has 15 amino acids. The V gene's germline CDR1 is MNHEY and CDR2 SMNVEV (reference sequence). The CDR3 region has the DNA TGTGCCAGCAGCCCAGTGGGCAGCTTGAACACTGAAGCTTTCTTT. Its translation is CASSPVGSLNTEAFF.

This clonotype appeared many times. This chain uses TRBV5-1 with TRBJ2-3; 9 bases line up with TRBD1. The CDR3 is 14 amino acids. V trimming: 4 bases; J trimming: 3 bases; junction bases outside the gene matches: 3. The germline CDR1 and CDR2 sequences are SGHRS and YFSETQ. The CDR3: CASSAGQGTDTQYF. In DNA, the CDR3 is TGCGCCAGCAGCGCCGGACAGGGGACAGATACGCAGTATTTT. The variable domain in full, completed from reference TRBV5-1 and TRBJ2-3, reads KAGVTQTPRYLIKTRGQQVTLSCSPISGHRSVSWYQQTPGQGLQFLFEYFSETQRNKGNFPGRFSGRQFSNSRSEMNVSTLELGDSALYLCASSAGQGTDTQYFGPGTRLTVL.

This clonotype showed up many times. The V call is TRBV6-4, the J call TRBJ2-1; maybe TRBD2 (5 bases). Germline CDR1 is MRHNA and CDR2 is SNTAGT. The CDR3 totals 13 residues. The CDR3 DNA follows: TGTGGCATCAGCGAGGGCGTATACAATGAGCAGTTCTTC. This translates into CGISEGVYNEQFF.

This clonotype was detected ten times or more. V and J are TRBV7-3 and TRBJ2-2; no reliable D call. This CDR3 region has 16 residues. V was shortened by 4 bases and J by 1 base, with 13 bases between the two germline ends. Germline loops: CDR1 SGHTA, CDR2 FQGTGA. CDR3 sequence reads: CASSSPKGLNTGELFF. CDR3 sequence (DNA): TGTGCCAGCAGCTCCCCTAAAGGTCTGAACACCGGGGAGCTGTTTTTT. The entire variable domain, with the rest obtained from reference TRBV7-3 and TRBJ2-2, is as follows: GAGVSQTPSNKVTEKGKYVELRCDPISGHTALYWYRQSLGQGPEFLIYFQGTGAADDSGLPNDRFFAVRPEGSVSTLKIQRTERGDSAVYLCASSSPKGLNTGELFFGEGSRLTVL.

This clonotype was observed at least ten times. The V gene is TRBV6-5, the J gene TRBJ2-1; 7 nucleotides match TRBD1. From germline, CDR1 is MNHEY and CDR2 SVGAGI. J lost 9 bases, V lost 2 bases, and 10 bases had no gene match. The CDR3 runs to 15 residues. The CDR3 sequence is CASSYRITGESEQFF. In DNA, the CDR3 is TGTGCCAGCAGTTACCGGATTACAGGGGAAAGTGAGCAGTTCTTC.

This clonotype was detected only a few times. The rearrangement joins TRBV4-1 to TRBJ2-7; D gene ambiguous. V lost 0 bases, J lost 5 bases, and 17 bases lay in between. This CDR3 is built from 16 residues. Germline V CDR1 and CDR2: MGHRA, YSYEKL. The CDR3 nucleotides are TGCGCCAGCAGCCAAGATTCTAGGGCGACATTTGACGAGCAGTACTTC. It yields the protein CASSQDSRATFDEQYF.

This clonotype was detected many times. J is TRBJ2-3 and V is TRBV29-1; 8 nucleotides match TRBD2. CDR1 and CDR2 (germline): SQVTM, ANQGSEA. The junction had 6 bases not matched to a gene; V was cut back by 7 bases and J by 0 bases. The CDR3 runs 14 residues. The CDR3, as DNA: TGCAGCGCCCAACTAGCGGACAGCACAGATACGCAGTATTTT. Its protein product is CSAQLADSTDTQYF.

This clonotype came up a few times. The V and J genes are TRBV19 and TRBJ2-7, with D unclear. Per the germline V gene, CDR1 is LNHDA and CDR2 is SQIVND (reference sequence). The germline V and J ends were trimmed by 5 bases and 4 bases, with 12 bases remaining between them. The CDR3 consists of 13 residues. CDR3 coding DNA: TGTGCCAGTAGTCCATTGAACTCATACGAGCAGTACTTC. It yields the protein CASSPLNSYEQYF.

This clonotype was detected only a few times. This rearrangement joins TRBV11-2 to TRBJ2-3; TRBD2 agrees at 13 bases. Germline V gives CDR1 SGHAT, CDR2 FQNNGV. The CDR3 sequence is 18 residues long. V was clipped by 2 bases and J by 7 bases; unmatched bases: 12. Written as DNA, the CDR3 is TGTGCCAGCAGCTTAACGGACACCGGGACTAGCGGGATAAATACGCAGTATTTT. Translated: CASSLTDTGTSGINTQYF. Drawing the rest from reference TRBV11-2 and TRBJ2-3, the complete variable domain is EAGVAQSPRYKIIEKRQSVAFWCNPISGHATLYWYQQILGQGPKLLIQFQNNGVVDDSQLPKDRFSAERLKGVDSTLKIQPAKLEDSAVYLCASSLTDTGTSGINTQYFGPGTRLTVL.

The table lists this clonotype with many counts. The chain recombines TRBV24-1 with TRBJ2-1; possible D gene TRBD1, 6 bases. From germline, CDR1 is KGHDR and CDR2 SFDVKD. Trimming shortened V by 2 bases and J by 8 bases, and 12 bases separated the two germline ends. The CDR3 is 14 residues long. The CDR3 DNA is TGTGCCACCAGTGATTCCCGGGACATCTATGAGCAGTTCTTC. This encodes CATSDSRDIYEQFF.

This clonotype was counted between two and nine times. The V gene is TRBV19, the J gene TRBJ2-7; D call uncertain. CDR1 and CDR2 (germline): LNHDA, SQIVND (reference sequence). Trimming stripped 4 bases from V and 5 bases from J, with 18 bases between. The CDR3 covers 15 residues. CDR3 region: CASSNGLRASDEQYF. CDR3 sequence (DNA): TGTGCCAGTAGTAATGGGCTAAGGGCTTCCGACGAGCAGTACTTC.

This clonotype was detected ten times or more. This chain joins TRBV6-1 and TRBJ1-1; no definite D call. Germline values: CDR1 MNHNS, CDR2 SASEGT. V dropped 10 bases and J dropped 3 bases, with 12 bases sitting between them. This CDR3 has 12 residues. The CDR3 nucleotides read TGTGCCATTTTACGGGCGTACACTGAAGCTTTCTTT. It codes for CAILRAYTEAFF.

This clonotype has a handful of counts. This chain uses TRBV18 with TRBJ2-5, with D uncertain. The CDR3 has 12 residues. The V end was cut by 1 base, the J end by 2 bases, with 2 bases between. Germline CDR1 reads KGHSH; CDR2 reads LQKENI. This chain's CDR3 is CASSPQQETQYF. The CDR3 DNA follows: TGTGCCAGCTCACCACAACAAGAGACCCAGTACTTC.

The chain uses TRBV18 and TRBJ2-3; weak D call: TRBD1 (6 bases). Trimming shortened V by 3 bases and J by 1 base, and 14 bases separated the two germline ends. The CDR3 runs to 16 residues. Germline CDR1 is KGHSH and CDR2 is LQKENI. This CDR3 is CASSPSLQGRTDTQYF. CDR3 coding DNA: TGTGCCAGCTCACCCTCTTTACAGGGACGCACAGATACGCAGTATTTT.

The chain uses TRBV3-1 and TRBJ1-1; 8 nucleotides line up with TRBD1. The CDR3 loop spans 15 amino acids. Germline values: CDR1 LGHDT, CDR2 YNNKEL (reference sequence). After removal of 4 bases from V and 5 bases from J, the junction contained 9 bases not matched to a gene. CDR3 region: CASSLNGQGGTEAFF. The DNA for the CDR3 is TGTGCCAGCAGCCTGAATGGACAGGGAGGGACTGAAGCTTTCTTT.

At least ten counts were recorded for this clonotype. The chain joins TRBV11-3 to TRBJ2-1, with 13 bases lining up with TRBD2. The CDR3 has 15 amino acids. V dropped 5 bases and J dropped 12; count of bases not matched to a gene: 10. Germline V lookup: CDR1 SGHNT, CDR2 YENEEA. CDR3 in DNA: TGTGCCAGCAGCCCTCGACTAGCGGGAGGCTCGTGGCAGTTCTTC. It yields the protein CASSPRLAGGSWQFF.

J is TRBJ2-2 and V is TRBV6-6; D call uncertain. The CDR3 sequence is 15 residues long. Germline-derived CDR1 and CDR2 are MNHNY and SVGAGI (reference sequence). Trimming shortened V by 6 bases and J by 0 bases, and 11 bases separated the two germline ends. CDR3 nucleotides: TGTGCCAGCAGCCGCAGCCGGGCGAACACCGGGGAGCTGTTTTTT. Protein: CASSRSRANTGELFF.

The sample holds many counts of this clonotype. V gene TRBV7-2 combines with J gene TRBJ1-1, with no clear D. From germline, CDR1 is SGHTA and CDR2 FQGNSA. CDR3 length: 12 amino acids. Trimming removed 3 bases from V and 0 bases from J, with 2 bases in between. The CDR3 reads CASSLMNTEAFF. CDR3 coding DNA: TGTGCCAGCAGCTTGATGAACACTGAAGCTTTCTTT.

In this sample, this clonotype turned up a few times. The chain combines TRBV28 with TRBJ2-5; D may be TRBD1 (5 bases). This CDR3 is built from 15 residues. V was trimmed by 6 bases and J by 1 base, leaving 15 bases between them. Looked up from germline, CDR1 is MDHEN and CDR2 is SYDVKM. The CDR3 DNA is TGTGCCAGCAGCGACCGGACAACCACCCAAGAGACCCAGTACTTC. Its translation: CASSDRTTTQETQYF.

This clonotype was counted ten times or more. The gene calls are TRBV20-1 and TRBJ1-5, with a tentative D call TRBD1 (5 bases). The CDR3 sequence is 15 residues long. Per germline, CDR1 DFQATT and CDR2 SNEGSKA (reference sequence). V was clipped by 5 bases and J by 1 base, with 15 bases between them. CDR3 in DNA: TGCAGTGCTTCGGGGCGTTCTAGCAGCAATCAGCCCCAGCATTTT. Encoded protein: CSASGRSSSNQPQHF.

The sample holds a few counts of this clonotype. The J gene is TRBJ2-1, the V gene TRBV15; a possible D gene is TRBD1 (6 bases). Trimming took off 1 base at V and 3 bases at J, with 7 bases between the two ends. Germline CDR1 reads LNHNV; CDR2 reads YYDKDF (reference sequence). CDR3 length equals 14 residues. CDR3 sequence (DNA): TGTGCCACCAGCAGAGTGGACAGCTACAATGAGCAGTTCTTC. Residues: CATSRVDSYNEQFF.

This clonotype was counted at least ten times. The rearrangement uses TRBV9 and TRBJ2-3; TRBD1 is a possible D gene (6 bases). The CDR3 length is 15 residues. V was trimmed by 2 bases and J by 1 base, leaving 11 bases between them. Germline loops: CDR1 SGDLS, CDR2 YYNGEE. The CDR3 reads CASSVGQGRTDTQYF. Here the CDR3 DNA reads TGTGCCAGCAGCGTCGGTCAGGGGCGCACAGATACGCAGTATTTT.